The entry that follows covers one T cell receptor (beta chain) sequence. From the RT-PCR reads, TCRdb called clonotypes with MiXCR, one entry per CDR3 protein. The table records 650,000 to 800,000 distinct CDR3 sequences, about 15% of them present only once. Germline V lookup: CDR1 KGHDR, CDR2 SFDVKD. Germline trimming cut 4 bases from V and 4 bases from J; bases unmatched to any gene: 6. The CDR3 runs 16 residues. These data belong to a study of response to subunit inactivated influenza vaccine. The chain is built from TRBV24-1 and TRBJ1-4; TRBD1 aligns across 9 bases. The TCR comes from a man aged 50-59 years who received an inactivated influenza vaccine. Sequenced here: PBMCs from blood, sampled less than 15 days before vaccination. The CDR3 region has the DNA TGTGCCACCAGTGACCCGGGACAGGGTCTTAATGAAAAACTGTTTTTT. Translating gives CATSDPGQGLNEKLFF.